One and the same sample provided the 16 T cell receptor beta chains below, sequenced in a study of identical twins. TCRdb reprocessed the 5' RACE reads with MiXCR, giving one entry per CDR3 protein. Of 750,000 to 950,000 distinct CDR3 sequences detected, about 12% appear once; the ten largest clones hold under 2%. Separately, the same data were catalogued under a study of yellow fever vaccine responses in identical twins.

Sequenced: PBMCs. These TCRs come from a woman between 18 and 30 years old in good health.

The gene calls are TRBV6-1 and TRBJ2-7; 13 nucleotides agree with TRBD2. The CDR3 runs 14 residues. V trimming: 6 bases; J trimming: 6 bases; junction bases outside the gene matches: 5. CDR1 MNHNS and CDR2 SASEGT come from the germline V gene. CDR3 nucleotides: TGTGCCAGCAGCAGGACTAGCGGGAGTTTCGAGCAGTACTTC. This sequence encodes CASSRTSGSFEQYF.

The chain recombines TRBV7-9 with TRBJ2-1; D is tentatively TRBD1 or TRBD2 (5 bases each). CDR3 length equals 14 residues. Germline V lookup: CDR1 SEHNR, CDR2 FQNEAQ (reference sequence). Trimming pared 5 bases from V and 6 bases from J, leaving 14 bases between. The CDR3 sequence is CASSPEAGFNEQFF. CDR3 DNA: TGTGCCAGCAGCCCGGAGGCAGGGTTCAATGAGCAGTTCTTC.

The V gene is TRBV5-1, the J gene TRBJ2-3, with 7 bases matching TRBD2. CDR3 length: 15 residues. J gave up 5 bases and V 0 bases, and 6 bases lay outside the gene matches. Germline V CDR1 and CDR2: SGHRS, YFSETQ. As DNA, the CDR3 is TGCGCCAGCAGCTTGGGGGACTACGTCGAAGATACGCAGTATTTT. Translating gives CASSLGDYVEDTQYF.

This clonotype was seen only a few times. V and J are TRBV27 and TRBJ2-1; the D gene is possibly TRBD1 (6 bases). The CDR3 loop spans 17 amino acids. Germline loops: CDR1 MNHEY, CDR2 SMNVEV (reference sequence). The V end lost 6 bases, the J end lost 6 bases, and 24 bases lay between the germline ends. The CDR3 DNA sequence: TGTGCCAGCAGCTTTTTGACACAGGGAATGGATAGCAATGAGCAGTTCTTC. This codes for CASSFLTQGMDSNEQFF.

The chain has TRBV6-1 and TRBJ1-5; TRBD1 agrees at 7 bases. Germline assignment: CDR1 MNHNS and CDR2 SASEGT. J was trimmed by 4 bases and V by 5 bases; bases with no gene match: 5. The CDR3 has 14 amino acids. DNA for the CDR3: TGTGCCAGCAGTATGACAGGGCAAAATCAGCCCCAGCATTTT. Its protein product is CASSMTGQNQPQHF.

The chain couples TRBV24-1 to TRBJ1-2, with D possibly TRBD1 on 5 matching bases. This CDR3 comprises 14 residues. From germline, CDR1 is KGHDR and CDR2 SFDVKD. Trimming took off 3 bases at V and 7 bases at J, with 14 bases between the two ends. The CDR3 sequence: CATSDDDSLSGYTF. The CDR3 nucleotides read TGTGCCACCAGTGATGACGACAGCCTAAGTGGCTACACCTTC.

The chain combines TRBV12-3 or TRBV12-4 with TRBJ2-7; 11 bases agree with TRBD2. J gave up 2 bases and V 5 bases, and 5 bases lay outside the gene matches. This CDR3 region has 15 residues. The DNA for the CDR3 is TGTGCCAGCAGTACTAGCGGGAGCCTTCCCTACGAGCAGTACTTC. Encoded protein: CASSTSGSLPYEQYF.

This clonotype was seen more than once but under ten times. V usage is TRBV5-1 and J usage is TRBJ2-1; 8 bases agree with TRBD2. Unmatched junction bases numbered 9, after V lost 1 base and J lost 9 bases. Germline CDR1 and CDR2: SGHRS and YFSETQ. The CDR3 is 15 amino acids. The CDR3, as DNA: TGCGCCAGCAGCTTGACCGGGGGGGGTCGGAGTGAGCAGTTCTTC. Protein product: CASSLTGGGRSEQFF.

This clonotype came up many times. This chain uses TRBV4-1 with TRBJ2-3; 8 nucleotides align to TRBD1. V dropped 0 bases and J dropped 4; count of bases not matched to a gene: 6. The CDR3 totals 16 residues. Germline-derived CDR1 and CDR2 are MGHRA and YSYEKL. As DNA, the CDR3 is TGCGCCAGCAGCCAAGATGTGGCAGGGGGCCCAGATACGCAGTATTTT. Protein product: CASSQDVAGGPDTQYF.

This clonotype occurred a few times. This chain links TRBV4-2 with TRBJ2-7; the match to TRBD2 covers 9 bases. Germline V gene lookup returns CDR1 LGHNA and CDR2 YNFKEQ. The CDR3 extends over 16 amino acids. After removal of 1 base from V and 2 bases from J, the junction contained 6 bases not matched to a gene. The CDR3 DNA sequence: TGTGCCAGCAGCCAAGTTAGGACTAGCGTTCCCTACGAGCAGTACTTC. Translating gives CASSQVRTSVPYEQYF.

This clonotype came up a few times. CDR3 DNA sequence: TGTGCCAGCAGCCAAGACTTTCGCGTGGCGGGAGGAGGTACCGGGGAGCTGTTTTTT. This sequence encodes CASSQDFRVAGGGTGELFF. V gene TRBV3-1 combines with J gene TRBJ2-2, with TRBD2 matching 8 bases. The CDR3 contains 19 residues. The germline gives CDR1 LGHDT, CDR2 YNNKEL (reference sequence). V lost 0 bases, J lost 5 bases, and 14 bases stayed unmatched. Full variable domain (missing parts from reference TRBV3-1 and TRBJ2-2): DTAVSQTPKYLVTQMGNDKSIKCEQNLGHDTMYWYKQDSKKFLKIMFSYNNKELIINETVPNRFSPKSPDKAHLNLHINSLELGDSAVYFCASSQDFRVAGGGTGELFFGEGSRLTVL.

This clonotype was counted a few times. This chain uses TRBV9 with TRBJ2-1; TRBD2 aligns across 10 bases. V was clipped by 3 bases and J by 5 bases; unmatched bases: 5. Germline V CDR1 and CDR2: SGDLS, YYNGEE. The CDR3 has 15 amino acids. CDR3 sequence (DNA): TGTGCCAGCAGCGCCCTAGCGGGAGAGAACAATGAGCAGTTCTTC. Protein product: CASSALAGENNEQFF. The full variable domain, in which reference TRBV9 and TRBJ2-1 provide the parts outside the CDR3, is DSGVTQTPKHLITATGQRVTLRCSPRSGDLSVYWYQQSLDQGLQFLIQYYNGEERAKGNILERFSAQQFPDLHSELNLSSLELGDSALYFCASSALAGENNEQFFGPGTRLTVL.

The chain recombines TRBV9 with TRBJ2-1, with TRBD2 matching 8 bases. CDR1 and CDR2 from the germline V gene are SGDLS and YYNGEE. With V trimmed by 6 bases and J by 2 bases, 7 bases remained unmatched. The CDR3 runs to 15 residues. CDR3 bases: TGTGCCAGCACTCCCGGGGGGGGTCCCTACAATGAGCAGTTCTTC. This sequence encodes CASTPGGGPYNEQFF.

The chain carries TRBV4-1 and TRBJ2-1; D unresolved. Per germline, CDR1 MGHRA and CDR2 YSYEKL. The ends were cut back, 3 bases at V and 3 bases at J, with 12 bases in the middle. CDR3 size: 15 residues. The CDR3 loop reads CASSQSPLGYNEQFF. CDR3 coding DNA: TGCGCCAGCAGCCAGAGCCCCCTGGGCTACAATGAGCAGTTCTTC.

V usage is TRBV12-3 or TRBV12-4 and J usage is TRBJ2-3; 11 positions match TRBD2. After removal of 1 base from V and 4 bases from J, the junction contained 10 bases not matched to a gene. The CDR3 runs 18 residues. The DNA for the CDR3 is TGTGCCAGCAGTTTAGGGGCTAGCGGGAGGCTGGGCCCAGATACGCAGTATTTT. As protein: CASSLGASGRLGPDTQYF.

In this sample, this clonotype turned up a few times. This rearrangement joins TRBV12-3 or TRBV12-4 to TRBJ2-3; TRBD2 agrees at 13 bases. The CDR3 has 17 amino acids. V was pared by 6 bases and J by 4 bases, with 10 bases of the junction left unmatched. The DNA of the CDR3 is TGTGCCAGCAGGCCGGGACTAGCGGGAATTGGTGCAGATACGCAGTATTTT. Protein sequence: CASRPGLAGIGADTQYF.